These 9 T cell receptor beta chains share one sample of origin, sequenced in a study of blood T cell repertoires in COVID-19. Generated by immunoSEQ multiplex PCR, the TCRdb table keeps only in-frame clones and is missing some. Of under 25,000 clones listed, approximately 91% were seen once; the top ten hold approximately 30%. The sequenced material came from peripheral blood. The source is a woman between 70 and 85 years old with active COVID-19.

The J gene is TRBJ1-6, the V gene TRBV6-2 or TRBV6-3, with D perhaps matching TRBD1 (6 bases). The CDR3 is 14 residues long. Per germline, CDR1 MNHEY and CDR2 SVGEGT. With 2 bases removed from V and 10 bases from J, the gap between germline ends came to 12 bases. Here the CDR3 DNA reads TGTGCCAGCAGTTACGCGGGGGGCCGATCACCCCTCCACTTT. As protein: CASSYAGGRSPLHF.

Within the sample, this clone is large. This sequence joins TRBV6-2 or TRBV6-3 and TRBJ2-2; D possibly corresponds to TRBD1 (6 bases). Trimming pared 1 base from V and 3 bases from J, leaving 12 bases between. This CDR3 has 16 residues. Germline CDR1 is MNHEY and CDR2 is SVGEGT. DNA for the CDR3: TGTGCCAGCAGTTACTTGGGAACAGGGTACACCGGGGAGCTGTTTTTT. Protein product: CASSYLGTGYTGELFF.

The rearrangement links TRBV20-1 to TRBJ2-7, with 7 positions matching TRBD1. Germline CDR1 and CDR2: DFQATT and SNEGSKA (reference sequence). Unmatched junction bases numbered 9, after V lost 3 bases and J lost 4 bases. CDR3 length equals 14 residues. CDR3 residues: CSASTGTVTYEQYF. DNA of the CDR3: TGCAGTGCTAGTACCGGGACAGTGACGTACGAGCAGTACTTC.

V is TRBV7-6 and J is TRBJ2-1; no definite D call. CDR1 is SGHVS and CDR2 is FNYEAQ in the germline V gene. V was pared by 0 bases and J by 4 bases, with 13 bases between. The CDR3 has 16 residues. CDR3 region: CASSLAPRSNYNEQFF. In DNA form, the CDR3 reads TGTGCCAGCAGCTTAGCGCCCAGGTCTAATTACAATGAGCAGTTCTTC.

Comment on this clone: Relative to the germline gene, one junction end is altered; a read error may explain this. This chain connects TRBV7-7 to TRBJ2-3, with 11 bases identical to TRBD2. This CDR3 spans 16 amino acids. Germline loops: CDR1 SSHAT, CDR2 FNYEAQ (reference sequence). This chain's CDR3 is CASSFLAGGHPDTQYF. The CDR3 bases are TGTGCTAGCAGCTTCCTAGCGGGGGGTCACCCAGATACGCAGTATTTT.

V and J are TRBV19 and TRBJ2-3; 15 bases map to TRBD2. CDR1 is LNHDA, CDR2 SQIVND, per germline (reference sequence). The CDR3 is made up of 18 amino acids. The V and J ends lost 2 bases and 2 bases, in that order; junction bases with no gene match: 5. The CDR3 here is CASSIRGLAGGITDTQYF. The CDR3 coding sequence is TGTGCCAGTAGTATAAGAGGACTAGCGGGGGGGATCACAGATACGCAGTATTTT.

The chain links TRBV12-3 or TRBV12-4 to TRBJ2-5; maybe TRBD2 (7 bases). This CDR3 comprises 13 residues. V lost 5 bases, J lost 5 bases, and 12 bases lay in between. CDR3 in amino acids: CASSPGGRETQYF. CDR3 sequence (DNA): TGTGCCAGCAGTCCGGGGGGCAGGGAGACCCAGTACTTC.

This chain uses TRBV2 with TRBJ1-4; 7 bases fit TRBD1. V dropped 8 bases and J dropped 6; count of bases not matched to a gene: 6. This CDR3 spans 13 amino acids. CDR1 and CDR2 from the germline V gene are SNHLY and FYNNEI. This CDR3 is CASSGQNYEKLFF. The DNA of the CDR3 is TGTGCCAGCTCGGGACAGAACTATGAAAAACTGTTTTTT.

The chain has TRBV19 and TRBJ2-5, with 9 bases that match TRBD2. After removal of 1 base from V and 1 base from J, the junction contained 7 bases not matched to a gene. This CDR3 spans 17 amino acids. CDR1 and CDR2 from the germline V gene are LNHDA and SQIVND (reference sequence). In DNA form, the CDR3 reads TGTGCCAGTAGTATAGTTAGCGGGGGCTCCATCCAAGAGACCCAGTACTTC. Protein: CASSIVSGGSIQETQYF.